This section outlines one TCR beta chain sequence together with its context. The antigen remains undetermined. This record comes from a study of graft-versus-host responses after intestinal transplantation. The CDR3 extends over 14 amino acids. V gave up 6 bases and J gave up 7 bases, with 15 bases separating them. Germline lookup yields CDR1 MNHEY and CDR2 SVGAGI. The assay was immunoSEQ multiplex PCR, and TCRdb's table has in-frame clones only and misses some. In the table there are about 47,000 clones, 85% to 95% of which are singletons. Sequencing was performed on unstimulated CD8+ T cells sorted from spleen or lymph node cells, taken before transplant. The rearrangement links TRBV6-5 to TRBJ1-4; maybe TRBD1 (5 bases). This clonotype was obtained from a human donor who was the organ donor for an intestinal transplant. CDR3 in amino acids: CASSQGSGGEKLFF. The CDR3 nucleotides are TGTGCCAGCAGCCAGGGATCCGGGGGTGAAAAACTGTTTTTT.